The 10 T cell receptor beta chains given below trace back to one sample, sequenced in a study of T cell responses to AZD1222 COVID-19 vaccine. The table came from immunoSEQ multiplex PCR; TCRdb's copy has only in-frame clones and leaves some out. Altogether some 90,000 clones are present, about 88% being singletons, with the ten largest covering less than 15%. Sample: peripheral blood, taken on day 0 of AZD1222 vaccination. These receptors all stem from an adult in good health.

The chain combines TRBV19 with TRBJ2-2, with 9 bases lining up with TRBD1. Unmatched junction bases numbered 4, after V lost 7 bases and J lost 4 bases. The germline V gene encodes CDR1 LNHDA and CDR2 SQIVND (reference sequence). The CDR3 length is 14 residues. As DNA, the CDR3 is TGTGCCAGTAAGACAGGGGGGACCACCGGGGAGCTGTTTTTT. Protein product: CASKTGGTTGELFF.

The V gene is TRBV10-2, the J gene TRBJ2-7, with TRBD2 identical over 9 bases. V shed 2 bases and J 2 bases; nucleotides not matched to a gene: 10. The CDR3 covers 17 residues. Germline CDR1 and CDR2: WSHSY and SAAADI. The CDR3 DNA sequence: TGCGCCAGCAGTGAGAGCGCTAGCGGGGAGCTACCCTACGAGCAGTACTTC. This gives the protein CASSESASGELPYEQYF.

This clone was seen only a few times. This chain connects TRBV5-1 to TRBJ1-5; 11 nucleotides match TRBD1. Trimming cost V 3 bases and J 7 bases; bases outside gene matches: 6. This CDR3 comprises 15 residues. Germline-derived CDR1 and CDR2 are SGHRS and YFSETQ. The CDR3 DNA reads as TGCGCCAGCAGCTATGGGACAGGGGGAAACCAGCCCCAGCATTTT. Its protein product is CASSYGTGGNQPQHF.

This chain connects TRBV19 to TRBJ2-2; D ambiguous. V was shortened by 1 base and J by 6 bases, with 6 bases between the two germline ends. In germline, CDR1 is LNHDA, CDR2 SQIVND (reference sequence). The CDR3 consists of 13 residues. CDR3 nucleotides: TGTGCCAGTAGTATAGCCAGTTCCGGGGAGCTGTTTTTT. Protein sequence: CASSIASSGELFF.

This chain connects TRBV6-2 or TRBV6-3 to TRBJ2-3; 9 positions match TRBD2. Trimming cost V 5 bases and J 2 bases; bases outside gene matches: 8. The CDR3 has 16 residues. The germline CDR1 and CDR2 sequences are MNHEY and SVGEGT. CDR3 bases: TGTGCCAGCAGTCCCTCTGCGGGGGGGGCCACAGATACGCAGTATTTT. Translating it yields CASSPSAGGATDTQYF.

V and J are TRBV5-1 and TRBJ2-2; 9 nucleotides match TRBD1. Germline values: CDR1 SGHRS, CDR2 YFSETQ. With 5 bases clipped from V and 3 bases from J, the junction kept 5 bases outside the gene matches. The CDR3 loop spans 15 amino acids. CDR3 sequence: CASSRDREDTGELFF. CDR3 nucleotide sequence: TGCGCCAGCAGTAGGGACAGGGAGGACACCGGGGAGCTGTTTTTT.

The J gene is TRBJ2-2, the V gene TRBV9; D is uncertain. This CDR3 has 12 amino acids. The germline CDR1 and CDR2 sequences are SGDLS and YYNGEE. The germline V and J ends were trimmed by 4 bases and 6 bases, with 7 bases remaining between them. The CDR3 DNA is TGTGCCAGCAGCACAACAGCCGGGGAGCTGTTTTTT. Protein: CASSTTAGELFF.

This clone appeared a few times. The chain couples TRBV7-2 to TRBJ2-7; D may match TRBD1 or TRBD2 (6 bases each). V gave up 4 bases and J gave up 7 bases, with 17 bases separating them. The germline gives CDR1 SGHTA, CDR2 FQGNSA. The CDR3 is 14 residues long. The CDR3 region is CASSSLPGAREQYF. The CDR3 region has the DNA TGTGCCAGCAGCTCCCTTCCGGGGGCGCGTGAGCAGTACTTC.

The rearrangement links TRBV5-1 to TRBJ1-1; no clear D gene. Germline V gives CDR1 SGHRS, CDR2 YFSETQ. Deletions cut 0 bases from V and 1 base from J, with 16 bases between. This CDR3 is 17 amino acids long. The DNA of the CDR3 is TGCGCCAGCAGCTTGGATTTCAGCGGAGGCGCGAACACTGAAGCTTTCTTT. Its protein product is CASSLDFSGGANTEAFF. The variable domain in full, completed from reference TRBV5-1 and TRBJ1-1, reads KAGVTQTPRYLIKTRGQQVTLSCSPISGHRSVSWYQQTPGQGLQFLFEYFSETQRNKGNFPGRFSGRQFSNSRSEMNVSTLELGDSALYLCASSLDFSGGANTEAFFGQGTRLTVV.

The V gene is TRBV5-1, the J gene TRBJ2-3; 14 bases line up with TRBD2. Germline lookup yields CDR1 SGHRS and CDR2 YFSETQ. V shed 4 bases and J 0 bases; nucleotides not matched to a gene: 4. There are 17 residues in the CDR3. DNA of the CDR3: TGCGCCAGCAGCCTACGGACTAGCGGGGGGAGCACAGATACGCAGTATTTT. This translates into CASSLRTSGGSTDTQYF.